One sample yielded the 20 T cell receptor beta chains listed below, sequenced in a study of blood T cell repertoires in COVID-19. Method: immunoSEQ multiplex PCR; TCRdb's copy keeps in-frame clones and lacks some. This table has around 150,000 clones, 65% to 85% appearing once. Sequenced sample: PBMCs or T cells enriched from blood (not recorded which). These receptors all come from a man in his sixties or seventies who had been exposed to COVID-19.

Turning to this clone: Its ends do not fully match the called genes, so a read error is possible. The CDR3: CARSEGGGNQPQHF. CDR3 in DNA: TGCGCCCGCAGCGAGGGGGGGGGCAATCAGCCCCAGCATTTT. The chain employs TRBV5-1 and TRBJ1-5; weak D call: TRBD1 (6 bases). CDR1 is SGHRS, CDR2 YFSETQ, per germline. This CDR3 comprises 14 residues.

The chain joins TRBV11-2 to TRBJ2-5; perhaps TRBD1 as D (6 bases). V gave up 1 base and J gave up 3 bases, with 9 bases separating them. The CDR3 contains 14 residues. Germline CDR1 reads SGHAT; CDR2 reads FQNNGV. The CDR3 protein is CASSLVGGKETQYF. CDR3 bases: TGTGCCAGCAGCTTAGTAGGGGGAAAAGAGACCCAGTACTTC.

The chain is built from TRBV2 and TRBJ1-1, with 7 bases identical to TRBD1. Germline-derived CDR1 and CDR2 are SNHLY and FYNNEI. The length of the CDR3 is 13 residues. Trimming removed 4 bases from V and 4 bases from J; junction bases left unmatched: 3. DNA for the CDR3: TGTGCCAGCAGTGTAGACAGGGCCACTGAAGCTTTCTTT. Its translation: CASSVDRATEAFF. The variable domain in full, with the rest retrieved from reference TRBV2 and TRBJ1-1, is EPEVTQTPSHQVTQMGQEVILRCVPISNHLYFYWYRQILGQKVEFLVSFYNNEISEKSEIFDDQFSVERPDGSNFTLKIRSTKLEDSAMYFCASSVDRATEAFFGQGTRLTVV.

The chain links TRBV28 to TRBJ1-1; 8 bases agree with TRBD1. Trimming removed 4 bases from V and 10 bases from J; junction bases left unmatched: 8. The CDR3 spans 13 residues. Germline V gene sequence: CDR1 MDHEN, CDR2 SYDVKM. The CDR3 nucleotides are TGTGCCAGCAGTTCGACAGGGGTGAACTCAGCTTTCTTT. Encoded protein: CASSSTGVNSAFF.

This clone was seen a single time. The chain's CDR3 is CASSDGQPGQPQHF. CDR3 sequence (DNA): TGTGCCAGCAGTGATGGACAGCCGGGACAGCCCCAGCATTTT. The chain combines TRBV25-1 with TRBJ1-5; a weak D match, TRBD1 (6 bases). Trimming stripped 3 bases from V and 7 bases from J, with 13 bases between. Germline lookup yields CDR1 MGHDK and CDR2 SYGVNS. This CDR3 is 14 amino acids long.

This chain uses TRBV9 with TRBJ2-7; 11 bases agree with TRBD1. Germline V gene data show CDR1 as SGDLS and CDR2 as YYNGEE. CDR3 length: 16 residues. V was pared by 4 bases and J by 2 bases, with 8 bases of the junction left unmatched. The CDR3 reads CASSPHSGQGAYEQYF. The CDR3 DNA reads as TGTGCCAGCAGCCCTCATTCGGGACAGGGGGCCTACGAGCAGTACTTC. The variable domain in full, completed from reference TRBV9 and TRBJ2-7, reads DSGVTQTPKHLITATGQRVTLRCSPRSGDLSVYWYQQSLDQGLQFLIQYYNGEERAKGNILERFSAQQFPDLHSELNLSSLELGDSALYFCASSPHSGQGAYEQYFGPGTRLTVT.

The chain carries TRBV7-8 and TRBJ2-2, with 12 nucleotides matching TRBD1. V was clipped by 4 bases and J by 0 bases; unmatched bases: 3. From germline, CDR1 is SGHVS and CDR2 FQNEAQ. This CDR3 has 17 amino acids. The CDR3: CASSWDRGRTNTGELFF. CDR3 coding DNA: TGTGCCAGCAGCTGGGACAGGGGGCGGACGAACACCGGGGAGCTGTTTTTT. Full variable domain (rest looked up from reference TRBV7-8 and TRBJ2-2): GAGVSQSPRYKVAKRGQDVALRCDPISGHVSLFWYQQALGQGPEFLTYFQNEAQLDKSGLPSDRFFAERPEGSVSTLKIQRTQQEDSAVYLCASSWDRGRTNTGELFFGEGSRLTVL.

CDR3 sequence: CASSLGASWGDSPLHF. In nucleotides, the CDR3 is TGTGCCAGCAGCTTAGGGGCGTCCTGGGGGGATTCACCCCTCCACTTT. The chain joins TRBV7-9 to TRBJ1-6; D might be TRBD1 (5 bases). The V end lost 1 base, the J end lost 8 bases, and 15 bases lay between the germline ends. The CDR3 runs to 16 residues. Germline V gene data show CDR1 as SEHNR and CDR2 as FQNEAQ (reference sequence).

The chain has TRBV27 and TRBJ1-6, with 9 bases fitting TRBD1. Germline CDR1 is MNHEY and CDR2 is SMNVEV (reference sequence). Unmatched junction bases numbered 5, after V lost 2 bases and J lost 9 bases. The CDR3 extends over 15 amino acids. CDR3 coding DNA: TGTGCCAGCAGTTTAGTGGGACAGGGTGGTTCACCCCTCCACTTT. Protein product: CASSLVGQGGSPLHF.

V gene TRBV9 combines with J gene TRBJ2-1; possibly TRBD2 for D (6 bases). Germline CDR1 and CDR2: SGDLS and YYNGEE. Trimming took 3 bases from V and 0 from J, leaving 10 bases between them. CDR3 size: 15 residues. CDR3 region: CASSAAGSSYNEQFF. The CDR3 DNA reads TGTGCCAGCAGCGCGGCGGGGAGCTCCTACAATGAGCAGTTCTTC.

This chain uses TRBV6-5 with TRBJ2-7; 7 bases match TRBD1. The V gene's germline CDR1 is MNHEY and CDR2 SVGAGI. This CDR3 has 13 amino acids. The junction had 7 bases not matched to a gene; V was cut back by 7 bases and J by 4 bases. The CDR3 DNA reads TGTGCCAGCATAGGACAGGTAGGATACGAGCAGTACTTC. It is translated as CASIGQVGYEQYF.

The CDR3, as DNA: TGCGCCAGCAGTGAACGCGCGGGTGGCTACACCTTC. This codes for CASSERAGGYTF. The chain is built from TRBV10-2 and TRBJ1-2; no reliable D call. The V and J ends lost 3 bases and 7 bases respectively, with 9 bases between them. This CDR3 has 12 amino acids. Germline V gene lookup returns CDR1 WSHSY and CDR2 SAAADI.

The CDR3 DNA sequence: TGTGCCAGCAGCCGAGATTTCCGAGGGAAAGATACGCAGTATTTT. Amino acids: CASSRDFRGKDTQYF. V and J are TRBV14 and TRBJ2-3; perhaps TRBD2 as D (5 bases). V lost 4 bases and J 5 bases, leaving 16 bases between the germline ends. The germline V gene has CDR1 SGHDN and CDR2 FVKESK. This CDR3 region has 15 residues.

The genes are TRBV5-8 and TRBJ2-1; TRBD2 might be the D (5 bases). Trimming left V 2 bases short and J 7 bases short, with 16 bases between. The CDR3 totals 15 residues. CDR1 SGHTS and CDR2 YDEGEE come from the germline V gene. In DNA form, the CDR3 reads TGTGCCAGCAGCTTCTTATCTAGGCCGGGGAATGAGCAGTTCTTC. Amino acids: CASSFLSRPGNEQFF.

The rearrangement uses TRBV5-4 and TRBJ2-5; no reliable D call. The V gene lost 0 bases and the J gene lost 3 bases, with 9 bases spanning the gap. Germline CDR1 is SGHNT and CDR2 is YYREEE (reference sequence). The CDR3 runs to 14 residues. This CDR3 is CASSLGRPKETQYF. The CDR3 DNA is TGTGCCAGCAGCTTGGGCAGGCCGAAAGAGACCCAGTACTTC.

This chain joins TRBV5-4 and TRBJ1-1; D ambiguous. Germline V gene sequence: CDR1 SGHNT, CDR2 YYREEE (reference sequence). Trimming cost V 5 bases and J 0 bases, with 5 bases left between them. The CDR3 is made up of 12 amino acids. In DNA, the CDR3 is TGTGCCAGCAGAGCCCTGAACACTGAAGCTTTCTTT. Translated: CASRALNTEAFF.

The chain couples TRBV7-2 to TRBJ2-2; D is uncertain. The CDR3 length is 14 residues. The V and J ends lost 2 bases and 5 bases respectively, with 9 bases between them. Germline V lookup: CDR1 SGHTA, CDR2 FQGNSA. For the CDR3, the DNA is TGTGCCAGCAGCTTACAATCCTATACCGGGGAGCTGTTTTTT. It specifies CASSLQSYTGELFF.

The chain recombines TRBV19 with TRBJ2-3; 8 bases are a match to TRBD2. Germline loops: CDR1 LNHDA, CDR2 SQIVND (reference sequence). V was pared by 4 bases and J by 5 bases, with 14 bases of the junction left unmatched. The CDR3 has 17 residues. CDR3: CASSKKISGAKKDTQYF. CDR3 coding DNA: TGTGCCAGTAGTAAGAAAATTAGCGGGGCAAAGAAAGATACGCAGTATTTT.

The V call is TRBV7-8, the J call TRBJ1-1; D is ambiguous. The germline V gene encodes CDR1 SGHVS and CDR2 FQNEAQ. The V gene lost 5 bases and the J gene lost 0 bases, with 10 bases spanning the gap. The CDR3 runs to 14 residues. The CDR3 DNA reads TGTGCCAGCAGCCAACTATCTATGAACACTGAAGCTTTCTTT. This encodes CASSQLSMNTEAFF.

This clone was found once. The CDR3 is CASSLTSGRPITNTGELFF. CDR3 bases: TGCGCCAGCAGCTTGACTAGCGGGAGGCCCATTACGAACACCGGGGAGCTGTTTTTT. The chain combines TRBV5-1 with TRBJ2-2; 12 bases match TRBD2. The junction had 7 bases not matched to a gene; V was cut back by 1 base and J by 0 bases. The CDR3 spans 19 residues. The germline V gene encodes CDR1 SGHRS and CDR2 YFSETQ.